These 11 T cell receptor beta chains were all obtained from the same sample, sequenced in a study of cytomegalovirus exposure and HLA in healthy donors. The PCR employed 60 Vbeta primers together with 13 Jbeta primers. Assay used: immunoSEQ multiplex PCR; TCRdb lists only in-frame clones, some missing. Among 100,000 to 150,000 clones listed, around 8.5% were seen once. The sequencing input was PBMCs. The receptors originated from a man aged 35-49 years in good health and CMV-seronegative.

This clone was observed a handful of times. The V call is TRBV10-1, the J call TRBJ2-7; 9 bases are shared with TRBD1. The CDR3 is 15 amino acids. With V trimmed by 2 bases and J by 2 bases, 4 bases remained unmatched. The germline V gene has CDR1 WNHNN and CDR2 SYGVQD (reference sequence). The CDR3 DNA reads TGCGCCAGCAGTGAGGGACAGGGGATCACCTACGAGCAGTACTTC. This gives the protein CASSEGQGITYEQYF.

The chain has TRBV5-4 and TRBJ1-2; perhaps TRBD1 as D (6 bases). The CDR3 is 13 amino acids. Trimming removed 4 bases from V and 7 bases from J, with 14 bases in between. CDR1 is SGHNT and CDR2 is YYREEE in the germline V gene (reference sequence). The CDR3 protein is CASSHTGWGGYTF. The CDR3 DNA follows: TGTGCCAGCAGCCATACAGGGTGGGGTGGCTACACCTTC.

Only a few counts were recorded for this clone. The chain carries TRBV6-5 and TRBJ1-2; 9 nucleotides agree with TRBD1. The V gene end was trimmed by 6 bases and the J gene end by 8 bases; junction bases not matched to a gene: 7. Germline lookup yields CDR1 MNHEY and CDR2 SVGAGI. This CDR3 region has 13 residues. The CDR3 reads CASRLGQGFGYTF. In nucleotides, the CDR3 is TGTGCCAGCAGGCTGGGACAGGGTTTCGGCTACACCTTC.

This clone was counted between two and nine times. V is TRBV5-1 and J is TRBJ2-5, with 9 bases fitting TRBD1. Unmatched junction bases numbered 9, after V lost 4 bases and J lost 5 bases. CDR1 is SGHRS, CDR2 YFSETQ, per germline. The CDR3 totals 15 residues. CDR3 in DNA: TGCGCCAGCAGCCTAGGGACAGGGACGGTTGAGACCCAGTACTTC. It is translated as CASSLGTGTVETQYF.

This clone appeared a few times. The chain joins TRBV10-3 to TRBJ2-2; 9 nucleotides agree with TRBD1. This CDR3 spans 16 amino acids. The germline V gene encodes CDR1 ENHRY and CDR2 SYGVKD. The junction had 14 bases not matched to a gene; V was cut back by 11 bases and J by 4 bases. This chain's CDR3 is CAAHPGTGYRTGELFF. The CDR3 region has the DNA TGTGCCGCCCACCCCGGGACAGGGTATCGCACCGGGGAGCTGTTTTTT.

The chain links TRBV9 to TRBJ1-5; D not resolved. Trimming took 0 bases from V and 0 from J, leaving 4 bases between them. The germline V gene has CDR1 SGDLS and CDR2 YYNGEE. The CDR3 consists of 14 residues. The CDR3 loop is CASSVGHSNQPQHF. The DNA of the CDR3 is TGTGCCAGCAGCGTAGGACATAGCAATCAGCCCCAGCATTTT.

This clone was seen ten or more times. V gene TRBV5-1 combines with J gene TRBJ2-5; perhaps TRBD1 as D (6 bases). The CDR3 runs to 14 residues. Trimming pared 2 bases from V and 2 bases from J, leaving 10 bases between. In germline, CDR1 is SGHRS, CDR2 YFSETQ. The CDR3 coding sequence is TGCGCCAGCAGCTTCGAGGACAGTCAAGAGACCCAGTACTTC. It encodes CASSFEDSQETQYF.

This clone came up a few times. The J gene is TRBJ2-7, the V gene TRBV5-6; D is unresolved. CDR3 length equals 13 residues. In germline, CDR1 is SGHDT, CDR2 YYEEEE. V was shortened by 4 bases and J by 2 bases, with 10 bases between the two germline ends. The CDR3 spells CASSPSYTYEQYF. In nucleotides, the CDR3 is TGTGCCAGCAGCCCGTCGTACACCTACGAGCAGTACTTC. Combining the CDR3 with reference TRBV5-6 and TRBJ2-7 gives the whole variable domain DAGVTQSPTHLIKTRGQQVTLRCSPKSGHDTVSWYQQALGQGPQFIFQYYEEEERQRGNFPDRFSGHQFPNYSSELNVNALLLGDSALYLCASSPSYTYEQYFGPGTRLTVT.

This clone came up a few times. The CDR3 coding sequence is TGTGCCAGTAGTTCTGGACAGGGGATAGAGTACGAGCAGTACTTC. Protein sequence: CASSSGQGIEYEQYF. This chain uses TRBV19 with TRBJ2-7; the match to TRBD1 covers 9 bases. The CDR3 runs 15 residues. Germline assignment: CDR1 LNHDA and CDR2 SQIVND (reference sequence). J was trimmed by 4 bases and V by 5 bases; bases with no gene match: 9.

V gene TRBV5-8 combines with J gene TRBJ1-6; D is perhaps TRBD1 (6 bases). Trimming took 4 bases from V and 5 from J, leaving 10 bases between them. The germline gives CDR1 SGHTS, CDR2 YDEGEE. The CDR3 has 14 residues. The CDR3 DNA reads TGTGCCAGCAGCGGAGGACAGAATAATTCACCCCTCCACTTT. This translates into CASSGGQNNSPLHF.

This clone came up a few times. The chain carries TRBV7-6 and TRBJ2-2; possibly TRBD1 for D (5 bases). Germline-derived CDR1 and CDR2 are SGHVS and FNYEAQ. V lost 7 bases and J lost 6, with 18 bases in between. CDR3 length equals 15 residues. As DNA, the CDR3 is TGTGCCAGCACCCATGGGATTGGGGCGGCCGGGGAGCTGTTTTTT. This translates into CASTHGIGAAGELFF.